This entry lists 30 T cell receptor beta chains sequenced from one sample in a study of cytomegalovirus exposure and HLA in healthy donors. PCR involved 60 Vbeta and 13 Jbeta primers. The protocol was immunoSEQ multiplex PCR, while the TCRdb copy is restricted to in-frame clones and leaves out a portion. The sample holds about 100,000 clones; 70% to 90% are singletons and the top ten take just over 2.5%. Sequencing was performed on PBMCs. These receptors came from a man in his forties in good health and CMV-seronegative.

J is TRBJ2-7 and V is TRBV7-8, with D perhaps matching TRBD2 (8 bases). This CDR3 is 15 amino acids long. The V and J ends lost 5 bases and 3 bases respectively, with 17 bases between them. In germline, CDR1 is SGHVS, CDR2 FQNEAQ. CDR3 protein: CASSRGGAGGYEQYF. Here the CDR3 DNA reads TGTGCCAGCAGCCGGGGGGGGGCAGGGGGCTACGAGCAGTACTTC.

The chain recombines TRBV2 with TRBJ1-5; D may be TRBD1 (5 bases). The CDR3 has 14 amino acids. CDR1 SNHLY and CDR2 FYNNEI come from the germline V gene. V was shortened by 6 bases and J by 1 base, with 10 bases between the two germline ends. CDR3 sequence (DNA): TGTGCCAGCAGCGTGTGGGGCAGCAATCAGCCCCAGCATTTT. This encodes CASSVWGSNQPQHF.

The rearrangement joins TRBV19 to TRBJ2-1, with 12 bases identical to TRBD2. Losses at the gene ends were 5 bases for V and 7 bases for J; bases not matched to a gene: 3. Germline CDR1 and CDR2: LNHDA and SQIVND (reference sequence). The length of the CDR3 is 14 residues. CDR3 in DNA: TGTGCCAGTAGTGCCCTAGCGGGGGGGAATGAGCAGTTCTTC. Translating gives CASSALAGGNEQFF.

The chain carries TRBV6-5 and TRBJ2-1, with 9 nucleotides matching TRBD2. Trimming cost V 8 bases and J 4 bases; bases outside gene matches: 9. The CDR3 has 15 amino acids. The germline gives CDR1 MNHEY, CDR2 SVGAGI. CDR3 in DNA: TGTGCCAGCGGCCGGACTAGCGCCATATACAATGAGCAGTTCTTC. It specifies CASGRTSAIYNEQFF.

The gene calls are TRBV9 and TRBJ2-3, with D possibly matching TRBD1 (6 bases). CDR3 length equals 15 residues. Trimming removed 2 bases from V and 2 bases from J, with 12 bases in between. Looked up from germline, CDR1 is SGDLS and CDR2 is YYNGEE. The CDR3, as DNA: TGTGCCAGCAGCGTGCAGGGGTTCGACACAGATACGCAGTATTTT. It translates to CASSVQGFDTDTQYF.

The J gene is TRBJ1-5, the V gene TRBV27; tentatively, D is TRBD1 (6 bases). V was trimmed by 11 bases and J by 5 bases, leaving 16 bases between them. Germline assignment: CDR1 MNHEY and CDR2 SMNVEV (reference sequence). CDR3 length: 13 residues. The CDR3 spells CAVSGTPHQPQHF. For the CDR3, the DNA is TGTGCCGTATCCGGGACACCCCATCAGCCCCAGCATTTT.

The V call is TRBV11-2, the J call TRBJ2-7, with D hard to call. Germline V gene lookup returns CDR1 SGHAT and CDR2 FQNNGV. The V and J ends lost 1 base and 7 bases respectively, with 5 bases between them. The CDR3 is 11 amino acids. The CDR3 DNA reads TGTGCCAGCAGCTTAGTCGGGGAGCAGTACTTC. It specifies CASSLVGEQYF.

The chain combines TRBV27 with TRBJ1-2, with TRBD1 matching 8 bases. The CDR3 spans 13 residues. Per germline, CDR1 MNHEY and CDR2 SMNVEV (reference sequence). Germline trimming cut 2 bases from V and 5 bases from J; bases unmatched to any gene: 1. The CDR3 spells CASSLTGGYGYTF. The CDR3 nucleotides are TGTGCCAGCAGTTTAACAGGGGGGTATGGCTACACCTTC.

The chain links TRBV10-3 to TRBJ1-5; 8 bases are shared with TRBD1. CDR3 length: 14 amino acids. V shed 6 bases and J 6 bases; nucleotides not matched to a gene: 7. In germline, CDR1 is ENHRY, CDR2 SYGVKD. The CDR3 nucleotides are TGTGCCATCAGCCAGGGGGCGCGAGGTCAGCCCCAGCATTTT. Protein sequence: CAISQGARGQPQHF.

The CDR3 is CASSLIRGLGETQYF. The CDR3 DNA sequence: TGCGCCAGCAGCTTGATCAGGGGGCTGGGGGAGACCCAGTACTTC. The chain uses TRBV5-1 and TRBJ2-5; 8 bases are shared with TRBD1. V lost 1 base, J lost 5 bases, and 7 bases stayed unmatched. This CDR3 contains 15 residues. Germline CDR1 and CDR2: SGHRS and YFSETQ.

CDR3 sequence reads: CASSANRVTNEKLFF. The DNA for the CDR3 is TGTGCCAGTAGTGCCAACAGGGTAACTAATGAAAAACTGTTTTTT. The chain carries TRBV19 and TRBJ1-4, with D possibly being TRBD1 (6 bases). Trimming removed 5 bases at V and 1 base at J, with 11 bases between. From germline, CDR1 is LNHDA and CDR2 SQIVND (reference sequence). The CDR3 consists of 15 residues.

This chain joins TRBV10-1 and TRBJ2-7; possible D gene TRBD1, 6 bases. Germline V gene lookup returns CDR1 WNHNN and CDR2 SYGVQD (reference sequence). This CDR3 contains 15 residues. V shed 6 bases and J shed 0 bases, with 15 bases lying between them. In DNA form, the CDR3 reads TGCGCCAGCAGCCCCGTACAGGGCCTCTCCTACGAGCAGTACTTC. It specifies CASSPVQGLSYEQYF.

The V and J genes are TRBV7-8 and TRBJ2-3; tentatively, D is TRBD2 (5 bases). CDR1 SGHVS and CDR2 FQNEAQ come from the germline V gene. CDR3 length: 14 amino acids. The V and J ends lost 2 bases and 5 bases respectively, with 11 bases between them. The CDR3 spells CASSLLALGDTQYF. The CDR3 coding sequence is TGTGCCAGCAGCTTACTAGCCTTGGGAGATACGCAGTATTTT.

The CDR3 DNA reads TGTGCCAGCAGTGAAGAACAGGGCACAGATACGCAGTATTTT. It yields the protein CASSEEQGTDTQYF. The chain employs TRBV6-4 and TRBJ2-3; weak D call: TRBD1 (5 bases). The CDR3 sequence is 14 residues long. In germline, CDR1 is MRHNA, CDR2 SNTAGT. V was shortened by 3 bases and J by 1 base, with 8 bases between the two germline ends.

CDR3 in amino acids: CAWSVTRGRTEAFF. CDR3 DNA: TGTGCCTGGAGTGTAACCAGGGGGCGTACTGAAGCTTTCTTT. The chain links TRBV30 to TRBJ1-1, with TRBD1 matching 8 bases. The V segment lost 0 bases and the J segment 5 bases; nucleotides outside the gene matches: 5. The V gene's germline CDR1 is GTSNPN and CDR2 SVGIG (reference sequence). This CDR3 has 14 amino acids.

The chain joins TRBV7-6 to TRBJ2-3; a weak D match, TRBD1 (6 bases). The germline CDR1 and CDR2 sequences are SGHVS and FNYEAQ. The CDR3 is 15 amino acids. The V and J ends lost 5 bases and 5 bases respectively, with 17 bases between them. The CDR3 is CASSPQGRSGDTQYF. CDR3 in DNA: TGTGCCAGCAGCCCCCAGGGGCGAAGCGGAGATACGCAGTATTTT. The complete variable domain, with remaining parts taken from reference TRBV7-6 and TRBJ2-3, reads GAGVSQSPRYKVTKRGQDVALRCDPISGHVSLYWYRQALGQGPEFLTYFNYEAQQDKSGLPNDRFSAERPEGSISTLTIQRTEQRDSAMYRCASSPQGRSGDTQYFGPGTRLTVL.

The V and J genes are TRBV7-2 and TRBJ1-1; D is unclear. V dropped 4 bases and J dropped 4 bases, with 13 bases sitting between them. The germline V gene has CDR1 SGHTA and CDR2 FQGNSA. CDR3 size: 14 residues. CDR3 sequence: CASSSSAGITEAFF. As DNA, the CDR3 is TGTGCCAGCAGCTCCTCTGCGGGGATCACTGAAGCTTTCTTT.

The chain employs TRBV19 and TRBJ1-5, with 7 bases lining up with TRBD1. CDR3 length: 13 residues. The J segment lost 9 bases and the V segment lost 6 bases, leaving 8 bases of the junction unmatched. Germline values: CDR1 LNHDA, CDR2 SQIVND (reference sequence). Here the CDR3 DNA reads TGTGCCAGTAGGGACAGGCCCCAAGCGCCCCAGCATTTT. Amino acid sequence: CASRDRPQAPQHF.

This clone was observed a single time. The rearrangement links TRBV4-3 to TRBJ1-1; 9 nucleotides line up with TRBD1. This CDR3 has 17 amino acids. Germline CDR1 LGHNA, CDR2 YSLEER. Trimming took 4 bases from V and 0 from J; bases not matched to a gene: 9. CDR3 in DNA: TGCGCCAGCAGCCTTCTCCGGACAGGGGATATGAACACTGAAGCTTTCTTT. This gives the protein CASSLLRTGDMNTEAFF.

On this clone: Mismatch with germline at one junction end may stem from a read error. Other nucleotide sequences from this sample produce the same CDR3. This sequence joins TRBV6-1 and TRBJ1-2, with D perhaps TRBD1 (5 bases). Germline V lookup: CDR1 MNHNS, CDR2 SASEGT. The CDR3 is made up of 16 amino acids. CDR3 loop: CASSELLGRAAYGYTF. CDR3 coding DNA: TGTGCCAGTAGTGAATTGTTAGGCAGGGCGGCCTATGGCTACACCTTC.

This clone has a single count. The V call is TRBV7-9, the J call TRBJ1-1, with D tentatively TRBD1 (6 bases). From germline, CDR1 is SEHNR and CDR2 FQNEAQ (reference sequence). CDR3 length: 16 amino acids. The ends were cut back, 3 bases at V and 3 bases at J, with 17 bases in the middle. This CDR3 is CASSFQAGAGDTEAFF. CDR3 coding DNA: TGTGCCAGCAGCTTTCAGGCAGGGGCCGGGGACACTGAAGCTTTCTTT. The whole variable domain, remainder taken from reference TRBV7-9 and TRBJ1-1, is DTGVSQNPRHKITKRGQNVTFRCDPISEHNRLYWYRQTLGQGPEFLTYFQNEAQLEKSRLLSDRFSAERPKGSFSTLEIQRTEQGDSAMYLCASSFQAGAGDTEAFFGQGTRLTVV.

The CDR3 protein is CASSPDTYEQYF. The DNA of the CDR3 is TGTGCCAGCAGTCCCGACACCTACGAGCAGTACTTC. The chain combines TRBV6-6 with TRBJ2-5; D is ambiguous. TRBJ2-7 matches the DNA end more closely, so the J call is doubtful. The CDR3 has 12 residues. CDR1 and CDR2 (germline): MNHNY, SVGAGI (reference sequence).

The gene calls are TRBV5-6 and TRBJ2-4; D may be TRBD1 (6 bases). The CDR3 is 14 residues long. The germline V gene encodes CDR1 SGHDT and CDR2 YYEEEE. Trimming left V 0 bases short and J 8 bases short, with 12 bases between. The CDR3 DNA follows: TGTGCCAGCAGCTTGGAGGTGACAGGATACATTCAGTACTTC. The encoded protein is CASSLEVTGYIQYF.

V gene TRBV27 combines with J gene TRBJ2-7; 10 bases line up with TRBD2. Germline CDR1 MNHEY, CDR2 SMNVEV (reference sequence). Trimming took 7 bases from V and 1 from J; bases not matched to a gene: 1. The CDR3 has 13 residues. CDR3 DNA: TGTGCCAGCAAACTAGCGGGATCCTACGAGCAGTACTTC. Protein: CASKLAGSYEQYF.

J is TRBJ2-7 and V is TRBV4-3, with TRBD2 matching 7 bases. Germline values: CDR1 LGHNA, CDR2 YSLEER. V was clipped by 0 bases and J by 7 bases; unmatched bases: 3. The length of the CDR3 is 13 residues. This chain's CDR3 is CASSQDRGDEQYF. The CDR3 coding sequence is TGCGCCAGCAGCCAAGATCGGGGGGATGAGCAGTACTTC.

This clone has only a few counts. The V call is TRBV6-6, the J call TRBJ1-3, with D unclear. Trimming stripped 5 bases from V and 4 bases from J, with 15 bases between. CDR1 is MNHNY, CDR2 SVGAGI, per germline (reference sequence). The CDR3 runs 15 residues. This CDR3 reads CASSPFSHSGNTIYF. The CDR3 region has the DNA TGTGCCAGCAGTCCGTTTTCTCACTCGGGAAACACCATATATTTT.

The V and J genes are TRBV30 and TRBJ2-5; no clear D gene. The J call may be wrong; the DNA end is better matched by TRBJ2-7. This CDR3 comprises 12 residues. Germline V CDR1 and CDR2: GTSNPN, SVGIG (reference sequence). The CDR3 loop is CAWSVDSYEQYF. CDR3 coding DNA: TGTGCCTGGAGTGTCGATTCCTACGAGCAGTACTTC.

The chain links TRBV29-1 to TRBJ2-7; D may be TRBD2 (6 bases). CDR3 length: 12 amino acids. Germline CDR1 and CDR2: SQVTM and ANQGSEA. V gave up 5 bases and J gave up 7 bases, with 15 bases separating them. CDR3 coding DNA: TGCAGCGTTTTCGGGCCCCGGGAGGAGCAGTACTTC. It is translated as CSVFGPREEQYF.

In DNA form, the CDR3 reads TGTGCCAGCAGCGCAAAACAGAGGAACACTGAAGCTTTCTTT. It encodes CASSAKQRNTEAFF. V gene TRBV7-9 combines with J gene TRBJ1-1; D gene unclear. Trimming left V 5 bases short and J 1 base short, with 11 bases between. The germline gives CDR1 SEHNR, CDR2 FQNEAQ (reference sequence). CDR3 length: 14 amino acids.

This clone was detected only once. The J gene is TRBJ2-2, the V gene TRBV7-9; the D gene is possibly TRBD1 (5 bases). The CDR3 totals 14 residues. CDR1 is SEHNR and CDR2 is FQNEAQ in the germline V gene (reference sequence). Trimming took 10 bases from V and 0 from J, leaving 12 bases between them. CDR3 bases: TGTGCCACGACAGCCCGATCGAACACCGGGGAGCTGTTTTTT. Protein product: CATTARSNTGELFF.